One T cell receptor beta chain is described in this entry. CDR1 and CDR2 (germline): SGHTA, FQGNSA. The CDR3 extends over 16 amino acids. Trimming left V 1 base short and J 0 bases short, with 12 bases between. This sample is drawn from a study of blood T cell repertoires in COVID-19. At the level of the study: Some COVID-19 samples were acute and others convalescent; all came from the United States, Italy and Spain.

Profiling relied on immunoSEQ multiplex PCR, and the TCRdb table lists in-frame clones only, not all of them. The table lists approximately 160,000 clones, around 84% of them singletons. Source material: peripheral blood. The sequence was obtained from a woman of 80 years or more with acute or convalescent COVID-19. The gene calls are TRBV7-2 and TRBJ1-1; D gene uncertain. CDR3 sequence (DNA): TGTGCCAGCAGCTTAGAGTCGACTCAAATGAACACTGAAGCTTTCTTT. This codes for CASSLESTQMNTEAFF.